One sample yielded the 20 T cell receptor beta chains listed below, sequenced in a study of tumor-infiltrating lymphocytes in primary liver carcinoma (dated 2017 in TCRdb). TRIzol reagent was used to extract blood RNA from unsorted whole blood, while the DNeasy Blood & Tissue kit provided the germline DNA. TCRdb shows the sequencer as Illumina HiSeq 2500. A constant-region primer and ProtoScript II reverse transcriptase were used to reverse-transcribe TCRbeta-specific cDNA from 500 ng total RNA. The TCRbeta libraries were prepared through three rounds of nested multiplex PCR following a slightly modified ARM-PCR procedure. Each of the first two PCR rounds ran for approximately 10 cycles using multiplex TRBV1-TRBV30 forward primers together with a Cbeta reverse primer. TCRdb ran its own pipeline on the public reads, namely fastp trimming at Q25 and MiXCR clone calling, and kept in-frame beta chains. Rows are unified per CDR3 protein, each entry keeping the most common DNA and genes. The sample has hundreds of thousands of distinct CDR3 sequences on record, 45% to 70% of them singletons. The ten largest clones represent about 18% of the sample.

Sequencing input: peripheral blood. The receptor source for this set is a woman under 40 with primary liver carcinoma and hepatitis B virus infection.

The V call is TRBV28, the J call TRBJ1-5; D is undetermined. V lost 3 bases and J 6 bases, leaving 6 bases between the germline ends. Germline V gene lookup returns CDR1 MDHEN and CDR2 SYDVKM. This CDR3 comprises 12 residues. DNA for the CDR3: TGTGCCAGCAGTTTGATAGGTCAGCCCCAGCATTTT. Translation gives CASSLIGQPQHF.

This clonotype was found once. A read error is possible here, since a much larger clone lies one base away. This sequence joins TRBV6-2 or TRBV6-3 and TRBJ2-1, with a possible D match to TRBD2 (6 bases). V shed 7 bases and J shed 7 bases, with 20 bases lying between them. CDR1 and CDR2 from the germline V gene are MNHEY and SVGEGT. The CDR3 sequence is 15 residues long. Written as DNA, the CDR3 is TGTGCCAGCATGTCTAGCGCCCGAGGTCGGAATGAGCAGTTCTTC. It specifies CASMSSARGRNEQFF.

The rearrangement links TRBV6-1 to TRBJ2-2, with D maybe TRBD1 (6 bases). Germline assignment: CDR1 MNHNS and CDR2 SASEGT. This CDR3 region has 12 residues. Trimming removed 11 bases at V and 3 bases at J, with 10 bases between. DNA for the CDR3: TGTGCCTCCCACAGGGACACCGGGGAGCTGTTTTTT. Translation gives CASHRDTGELFF.

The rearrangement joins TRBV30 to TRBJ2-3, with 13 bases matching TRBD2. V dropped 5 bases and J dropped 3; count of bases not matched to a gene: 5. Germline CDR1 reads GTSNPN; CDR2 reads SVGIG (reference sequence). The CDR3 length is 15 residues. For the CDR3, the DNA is TGTGCCTGGTCACGGACTAGCGGGAGAACAGATACGCAGTATTTT. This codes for CAWSRTSGRTDTQYF.

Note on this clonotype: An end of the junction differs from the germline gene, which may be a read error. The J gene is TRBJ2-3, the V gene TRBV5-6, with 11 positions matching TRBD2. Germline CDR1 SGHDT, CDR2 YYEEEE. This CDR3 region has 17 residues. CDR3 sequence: CANSFGSGRAFADTQYF. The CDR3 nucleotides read TGTGCCAACAGCTTCGGTAGCGGGAGGGCCTTCGCAGATACGCAGTATTTT. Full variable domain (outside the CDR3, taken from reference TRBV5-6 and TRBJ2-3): DAGVTQSPTHLIKTRGQQVTLRCSPKSGHDTVSWYQQALGQGPQFIFQYYEEEERQRGNFPDRFSGHQFPNYSSELNVNALLLGDSALYLCANSFGSGRAFADTQYFGPGTRLTVL.

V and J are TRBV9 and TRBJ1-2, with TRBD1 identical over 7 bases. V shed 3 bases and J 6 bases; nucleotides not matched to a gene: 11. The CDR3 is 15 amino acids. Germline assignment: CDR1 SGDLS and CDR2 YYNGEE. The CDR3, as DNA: TGTGCCAGCAGCGCCTCTACCCGGGACAGCGATGGCTACACCTTC. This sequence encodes CASSASTRDSDGYTF.

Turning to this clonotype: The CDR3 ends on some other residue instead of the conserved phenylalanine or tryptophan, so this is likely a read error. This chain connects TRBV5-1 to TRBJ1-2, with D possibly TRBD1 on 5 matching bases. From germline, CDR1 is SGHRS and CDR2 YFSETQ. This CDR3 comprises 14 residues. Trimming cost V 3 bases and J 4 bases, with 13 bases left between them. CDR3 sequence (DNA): TGCGCCAGCAGCTACTCCGGGACGAGCTATGGCTACACCCTC. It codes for CASSYSGTSYGYTL.

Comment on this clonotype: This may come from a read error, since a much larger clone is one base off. The DNA of the CDR3 is TGCGCCAGCAGCCTAAGATTGGGGAGCTCCTACAATAAGCAGTTCTTC. This translates into CASSLRLGSSYNKQFF. The gene calls are TRBV4-3 and TRBJ2-1; tentative D call: TRBD2 (5 bases). The CDR3 spans 16 residues. Germline V CDR1 and CDR2: LGHNA, YSLEER.

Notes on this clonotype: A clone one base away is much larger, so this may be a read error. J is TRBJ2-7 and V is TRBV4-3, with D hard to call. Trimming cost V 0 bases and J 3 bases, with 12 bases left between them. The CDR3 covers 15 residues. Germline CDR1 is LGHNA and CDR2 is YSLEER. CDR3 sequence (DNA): TGCGCCAGCAGCCAAGAAGGATGGGCCCTCTACGAGCAGTACTTC. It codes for CASSQEGWALYEQYF.

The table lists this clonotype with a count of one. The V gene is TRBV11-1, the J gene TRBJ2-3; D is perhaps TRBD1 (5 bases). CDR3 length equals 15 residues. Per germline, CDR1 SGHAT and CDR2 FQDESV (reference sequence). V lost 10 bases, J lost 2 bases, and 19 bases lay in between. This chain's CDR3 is CANTYQGYSTDTQYF. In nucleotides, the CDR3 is TGTGCCAACACCTATCAGGGTTACTCCACAGATACGCAGTATTTT.

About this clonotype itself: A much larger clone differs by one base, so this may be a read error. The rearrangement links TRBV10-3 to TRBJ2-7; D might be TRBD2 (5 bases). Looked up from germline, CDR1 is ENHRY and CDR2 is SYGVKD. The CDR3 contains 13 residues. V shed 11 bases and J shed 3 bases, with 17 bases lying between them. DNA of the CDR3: TGTGCCGTGGGAGTGGACCGAGACTACGAGCAGTACTTC. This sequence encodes CAVGVDRDYEQYF.

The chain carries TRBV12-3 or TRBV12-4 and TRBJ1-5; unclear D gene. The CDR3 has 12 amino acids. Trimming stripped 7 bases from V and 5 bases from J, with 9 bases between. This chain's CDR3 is CASTLGDQPQHF. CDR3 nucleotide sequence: TGTGCCAGCACTTTGGGAGATCAGCCCCAGCATTTT.

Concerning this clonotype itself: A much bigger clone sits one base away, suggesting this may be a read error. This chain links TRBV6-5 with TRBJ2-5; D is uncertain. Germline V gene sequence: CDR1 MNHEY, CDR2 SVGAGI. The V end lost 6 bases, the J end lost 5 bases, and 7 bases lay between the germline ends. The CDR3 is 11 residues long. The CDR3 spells CASRMVETQYF. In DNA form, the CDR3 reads TGTGCCAGCAGGATGGTGGAGACCCAGTACTTC.

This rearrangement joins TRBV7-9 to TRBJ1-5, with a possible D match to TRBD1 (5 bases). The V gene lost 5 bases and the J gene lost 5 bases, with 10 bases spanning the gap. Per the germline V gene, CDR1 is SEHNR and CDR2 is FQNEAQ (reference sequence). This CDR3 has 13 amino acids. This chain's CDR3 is CASSPQDYQPQHF. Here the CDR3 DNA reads TGTGCCAGCAGCCCACAGGACTATCAGCCCCAGCATTTT.

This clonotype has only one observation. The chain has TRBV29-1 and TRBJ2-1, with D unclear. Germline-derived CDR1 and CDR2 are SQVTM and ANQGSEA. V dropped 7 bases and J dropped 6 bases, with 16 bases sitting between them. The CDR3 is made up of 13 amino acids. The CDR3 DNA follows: TGCAGCGCCGGAAAACAAGGAACCAATGAGCAGTTCTTC. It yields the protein CSAGKQGTNEQFF.

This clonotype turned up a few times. CDR3 residues: CASSSAIIPGLDPYEQYF. The CDR3 DNA follows: TGTGCCAGCAGTTCCGCCATAATCCCGGGACTAGACCCCTACGAGCAGTACTTC. The rearrangement links TRBV6-2 or TRBV6-3 to TRBJ2-7; the match to TRBD2 covers 8 bases. Losses at the gene ends were 4 bases for V and 2 bases for J; bases not matched to a gene: 16. The CDR3 sequence is 18 residues long. The germline V gene has CDR1 MNHEY and CDR2 SVGEGT.

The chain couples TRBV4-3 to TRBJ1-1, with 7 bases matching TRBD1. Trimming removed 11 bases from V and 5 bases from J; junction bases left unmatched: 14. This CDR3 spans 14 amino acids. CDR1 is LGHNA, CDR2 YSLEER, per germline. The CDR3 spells CAGNHDRAVTEAFF. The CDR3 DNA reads TGCGCCGGCAACCACGACAGGGCGGTAACTGAAGCTTTCTTT.

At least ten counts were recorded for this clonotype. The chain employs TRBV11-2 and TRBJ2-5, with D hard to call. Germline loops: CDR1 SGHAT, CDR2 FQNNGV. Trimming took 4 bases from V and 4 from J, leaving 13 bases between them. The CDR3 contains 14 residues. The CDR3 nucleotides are TGTGCCAGCAGCTCCCCCAGTAGGCTAGAGACCCAGTACTTC. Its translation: CASSSPSRLETQYF.

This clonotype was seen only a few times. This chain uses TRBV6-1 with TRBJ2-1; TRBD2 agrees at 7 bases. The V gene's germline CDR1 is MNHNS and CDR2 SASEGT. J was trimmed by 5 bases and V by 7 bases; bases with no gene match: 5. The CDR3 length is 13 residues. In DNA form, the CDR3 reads TGTGCCAGCATAGCGGGCCTGAACAATGAGCAGTTCTTC. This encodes CASIAGLNNEQFF.

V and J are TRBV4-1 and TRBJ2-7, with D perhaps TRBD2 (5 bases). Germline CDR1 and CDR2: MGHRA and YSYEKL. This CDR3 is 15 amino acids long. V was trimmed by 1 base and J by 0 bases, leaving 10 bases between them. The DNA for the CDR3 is TGCGCCAGCAGCCAAGGCGGGTCACCCTCCTACGAGCAGTACTTC. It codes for CASSQGGSPSYEQYF.